This T cell receptor (beta chain) was captured in a study of CXCR3-negative and CXCR3-positive naive CD8 T cells. For the study at large: Libraries each contributed about 1.5 +/- 0.3 million TRB reads, for roughly 140 million in total.

cDNA libraries for TRB were generated by 5' RACE incorporating UMI labels. TCRdb reprocessed the 5' RACE reads; each CDR3 protein has one entry and no DNA is given. The sample totals about 6,700 distinct CDR3 sequences. Notes on the study in general: TRB CDR3s were more hydrophobic in CXCR3-positive than in CXCR3-negative naive cells. With respect to TRBV-TRBJ usage, naive CXCR3-negative and CXCR3-positive cells were similar; memory differed. Because surface CD5 did not distinguish the naive subsets, TCR strength was inferred from TRB CDR3 properties. Naive subsets were similarly diverse, while memory CD8+ repertoires were much less diverse.

Points on this clonotype: Its antigen is still unknown.

The V gene's germline CDR1 is LGHNA and CDR2 YSLEER. The CDR3 has 15 amino acids. Sequenced: naive CXCR3+ CD8+ T cells from blood. Subset noted: CD45RO-CCR7+CD27+CD95- naive CD8+ T cells expressing CXCR3 (TNR3+). This chain uses TRBV4-3 with TRBJ2-7; TCRdb selects TRBD2, and the lack of DNA leaves this call unchecked. This TCR was recovered from a human donor in good health. Some clones in this sample may be carry-over from other donors' samples. The CDR3 loop is CASSAGRGRSYGQYF.